This T cell receptor beta chain was sequenced in a study of shared clonotypes between healthy human individuals (dated by TCRdb to the early 2020s). At the level of the whole study: The cohort included a few men and two women between 18 and 49 years of age. Per donor, three plates each were used for CD4 naive and CD4 memory, two for CD8 naive, and one for CD8 memory. To estimate repertoire size and how much clonotype sharing occurs between individuals, the study deeply sequenced the blood TCR repertoires of several healthy adults. Libraries were prepared and TCR repertoires were sequenced by different laboratories using diverse techniques, in order to increase sequencing depth and limit assay-specific biases. Between about 0.8 and 9 billion PBMCs per donor were obtained by leukapheresis.

What the research found in general, with its limitations: The genetic and exposure-history diversity represented was limited by the small number of donors. Rarefaction of sorted-subset datasets indicated incomplete sequencing despite the large sequencing depth. Based on pairwise subsampling, the degree of clonotype sharing among donors was expected to be affected by sequencing depth. Sampling was limited to blood, and TCR repertoires in tissue likely differ from TCR repertoires in blood. Across a handful of donors, approximately 5% of naive CD4, 3% to 4% of naive CD8, about 2.3% of memory CD4, and approximately 0.4% of memory CD8 clonotypes were shared. Higher generation probabilities were observed for clonotypes shared by all four sorted-subset donors than for non-shared clonotypes. Naive subsets generally had larger estimated clonotype richness than memory subsets did.

Taken from cysteine to phenylalanine, the CDR3 has 16 residues. This entry keeps only the CDR3 DNA: 48 bases, framed from base 1. As encoded in the germline V gene, CDR1 is SNHLY while CDR2 is FYNNEI. Cut back by 6 bases and 2 bases, the V and J ends lie 19 bases apart. Healthy HIV-negative adults with no recently reported acute infections or vaccinations were included as donors. Only Caucasian adults living in Nashville, Tennessee, USA were represented among the donors. CD4+ T cells were enriched by magnetic negative selection; naive cells were then positively selected on CD45RA, and the negative fraction formed the memory subset. Blood was collected by leukapheresis, and PBMCs were isolated by Ficoll-Histopaque density gradient centrifugation and then cryopreserved in liquid nitrogen vapor phase. Analytical flow cytometry was used to check the purity and quantity of every magnetically sorted T cell population. Genomic DNA was isolated from every sorted fraction and measured by UV absorbance on a Nanodrop 2000c.

TCR CDR3 regions were amplified from genomic DNA by multiplex PCR using the deep immunoSEQ assay. Extracted genomic DNA from each cell subset was spread evenly across all wells of several immunoSEQ 96-well plates, with each plate serving as a replicate. For sorted subsets, around 0.2 ug genomic DNA, equal to about 30,000 T cell genomes, was loaded into each replicate PCR. The purified libraries were quantified using a Qubit 3.0 fluorometer, sized with a Bioanalyzer 2100, and then quantified again using the KAPA Library Quantification kit. Every immunoSEQ 96-well plate was sequenced on a separate single-read 150-cycle Illumina NextSeq 550 flow cell. In the paper's pipeline: Because the immunoSEQ output held only junctional sequences and lacked quality scores, the filtering could not match the filtering applied to full-length reads. Sequences were annotated with PyIR, a Python wrapper for IgBLAST v1.9, and V/J genes and CDR3 were assigned using IMGT germline references. Reads were filtered out if the reads had weak V/J assignments (E-value above 1e-6), no CDR3, stop codons, out-of-frame junctions, or ambiguous translated residues. A V3J clonotype was defined by an identical inferred V gene, J gene, and CDR3 amino acid sequence. The percentage overlap between two repertoires was calculated by dividing the number of shared unique clonotypes by the size of the smaller repertoire. RTK rarefaction, the Chao1 estimator, and Recon v2.1 estimates of unobserved clonotypes were used to assess repertoire richness. OLGA was used to compute generation probabilities for all TCRbeta clonotypes that the gDNA method yielded from a few donors. Not all clones reach the TCRdb copy of this immuneACCESS table, which keeps in-frame sequences only. Checked studies attribute under half of the gap to unresolved V genes and leave the rest unexplained. V, J and clone size reflect that table, while D and trimming were determined from the DNA. Across this sample there are 740,000 or so clones, with roughly 73% seen only once. The leading ten clones occupy around 1.8% of the sample.

About this clone itself: Its target antigen remains unknown. The sample holds no much larger clone one base away, and base qualities are not on file.

Sequenced material: memory CD4+ T cells sorted from blood. Read against the paper, the sample's cell subset or site label means: CD45RA-negative fraction. This TCR was sampled from a woman in her twenties or thirties in good health. The rearrangement joined TRBV2 to TRBJ2-5; TRBD2 might be the D gene, on 7 matching bases. The DNA sequence is given as TGTGCCAGCAGCCTGACCGGGGGGCGTCGGCAAGAGACCCAGTACTTC. Translated, this gives CASSLTGGRRQETQYF.